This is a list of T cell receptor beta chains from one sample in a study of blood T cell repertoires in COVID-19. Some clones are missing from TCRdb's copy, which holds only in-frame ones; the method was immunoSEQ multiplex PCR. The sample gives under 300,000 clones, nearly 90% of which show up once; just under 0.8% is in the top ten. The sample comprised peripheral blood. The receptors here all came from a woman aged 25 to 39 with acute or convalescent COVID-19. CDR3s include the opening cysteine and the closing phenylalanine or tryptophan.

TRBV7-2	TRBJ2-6	CASSNQGAPGANVLTF
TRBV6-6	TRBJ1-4	CASRSPGREKLFF
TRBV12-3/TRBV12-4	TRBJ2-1	CASSELAGPLFF
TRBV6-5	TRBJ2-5	CASSYFAGLGQETQYF
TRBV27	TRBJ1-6	CASSLLQGRGYNSPLHF
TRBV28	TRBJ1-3	CASSPQTDTIYF
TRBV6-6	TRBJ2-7	CASSRLAGLYEQYF
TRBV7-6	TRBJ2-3	CASSSETSGYTDTQYF
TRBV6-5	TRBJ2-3	CASRLRPTDTQYF
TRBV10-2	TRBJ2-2	CASSVALLLTPGGELFF
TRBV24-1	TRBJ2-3	CATSDWREEGDTQYF
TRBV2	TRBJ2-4	CASLSGQGENIQYF
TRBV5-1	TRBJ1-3	CASDLKGDGNTIYF
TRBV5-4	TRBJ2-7	CASSPFGGPIAGYEQYF
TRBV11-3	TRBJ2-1	CASSPPPRGPSYNEQFF
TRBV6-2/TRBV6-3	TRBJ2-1	CASSYAGGRWGDEQFF
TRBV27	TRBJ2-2	CASSLRDSWAGELFF
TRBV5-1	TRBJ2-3	CASSLAGGIPSTDTQYF
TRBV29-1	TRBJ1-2	CSVDRGLGYTF
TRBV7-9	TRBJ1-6	CASSLGGQYNSPLHF
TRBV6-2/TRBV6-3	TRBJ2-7	CASSYGGSLDEQYF
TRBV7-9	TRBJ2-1	CASSSLGANNEQFF
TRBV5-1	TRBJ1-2	CASSWSKDRENYGYTF
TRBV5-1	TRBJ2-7	CASSLDSPGFWASGRLYEQYF
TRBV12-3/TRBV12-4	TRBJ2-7	CASSQHYEQYF
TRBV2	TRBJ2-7	CASAPGLAGRHEQYF
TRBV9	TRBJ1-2	CASSAVRGYTF
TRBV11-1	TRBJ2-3	CASRVTGSTDTQYF
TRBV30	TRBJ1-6	CAWDGQGGSPLHF
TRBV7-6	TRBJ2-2	CASSLKRSGAGELFF
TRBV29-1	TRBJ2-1	CSVSRLNEQFF
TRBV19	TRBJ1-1	CASSIELVNTEAFF
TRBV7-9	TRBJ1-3	CASSPTGGNTIYF
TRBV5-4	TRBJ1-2	CASSLAVSGGGDYGYTF
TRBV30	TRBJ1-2	CAWTRDYGYTF
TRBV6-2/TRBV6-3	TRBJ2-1	CASSYSDFNEQFF
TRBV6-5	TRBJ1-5	CASSYSRVGQPQHF
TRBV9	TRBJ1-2	CASSARDGYTF
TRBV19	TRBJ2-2	CASSIKAGGISGELFF
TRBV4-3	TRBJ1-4	CASSQDRTGAGEKLFF
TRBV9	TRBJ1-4	CASSVSQGLGEKLFF
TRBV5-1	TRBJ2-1	CASSLAPVSLRYDNEQFF
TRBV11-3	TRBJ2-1	CASSLGGGLAANEQFF